This passage covers 28 T cell receptor beta chains from one sample sequenced in a study of T cell repertoires in cytomegalovirus infection. TCRdb re-analysed the reads in MiXCR, keeping a single row per CDR3 protein. The sample yields about 230,000 distinct CDR3 sequences, over 20% seen once. What was sequenced was CD8+ T cells from PBMCs. These receptor sequences come from a human donor in good health (CMV status not recorded). Some clones in this sample may be carry-over from other donors' samples.

This clonotype was observed a few times. The chain uses TRBV28 and TRBJ2-3, with D perhaps given as TRBD1 or TRBD2 (5 bases each). Trimming pared 2 bases from V and 0 bases from J, leaving 9 bases between. The CDR3 sequence is 15 residues long. The V gene's germline CDR1 is MDHEN and CDR2 SYDVKM. The CDR3 sequence is CASSLQWGSTDTQYF. The CDR3 bases are TGTGCCAGCAGTTTACAATGGGGGAGCACAGATACGCAGTATTTT.

This clonotype has a handful of counts. The rearrangement links TRBV28 to TRBJ2-6; possible D gene TRBD1, 6 bases. Looked up from germline, CDR1 is MDHEN and CDR2 is SYDVKM. V lost 3 bases, J lost 4 bases, and 13 bases lay in between. The CDR3 runs 16 residues. CDR3 nucleotide sequence: TGTGCCAGCAGTTTCCTACAGGGTTCCGGGGCCAACGTCCTGACTTTC. It is translated as CASSFLQGSGANVLTF.

The chain uses TRBV6-2 or TRBV6-3 and TRBJ2-3; 8 bases map to TRBD2. The CDR3 length is 14 residues. With V trimmed by 10 bases and J by 4 bases, 10 bases remained unmatched. Germline assignment: CDR1 MNHEY and CDR2 SVGEGT. Here the CDR3 reads CANGGRGAADTQYF. Written as DNA, the CDR3 is TGTGCCAACGGAGGGCGGGGGGCGGCAGATACGCAGTATTTT.

V usage is TRBV2 and J usage is TRBJ2-2; D is possibly TRBD1 or TRBD2 (5 bases each). The germline V gene has CDR1 SNHLY and CDR2 FYNNEI. The CDR3 contains 15 residues. The V and J ends lost 6 bases and 0 bases respectively, with 11 bases between them. CDR3 in amino acids: CASRGRNTNTGELFF. The CDR3 nucleotides are TGTGCCAGCAGGGGACGGAATACGAACACCGGGGAGCTGTTTTTT.

Notes on this clonotype: A much larger clone is a single base away; this may be a read error. The chain recombines TRBV7-6 with TRBJ2-3; D is possibly TRBD1 or TRBD2 (6 bases each). CDR1 and CDR2 (germline): SGHVS, FNYEAQ. There are 15 residues in the CDR3. The CDR3 loop is CTSSLGGGPTDTQYF. Written as DNA, the CDR3 is TGTACCAGCAGCTTAGGTGGGGGGCCGACAGATACGCAGTATTTT.

This sequence joins TRBV19 and TRBJ1-1, with TRBD1 matching over 12 bases. J lost 4 bases, V lost 6 bases, and 3 bases had no gene match. The CDR3 extends over 14 amino acids. In germline, CDR1 is LNHDA, CDR2 SQIVND (reference sequence). DNA of the CDR3: TGTGCCAGTAGCGGGACAGGGGGCTTCACTGAAGCTTTCTTT. Protein product: CASSGTGGFTEAFF.

This clonotype was counted at least ten times. This chain uses TRBV28 with TRBJ2-3; D possibly uses TRBD1 or TRBD2 (5 bases each). The germline gives CDR1 MDHEN, CDR2 SYDVKM. This CDR3 comprises 14 residues. The V gene lost 4 bases and the J gene lost 0 bases, with 8 bases spanning the gap. CDR3 loop: CASSSGRSTDTQYF. Here the CDR3 DNA reads TGTGCCAGCAGTTCAGGGAGAAGCACAGATACGCAGTATTTT.

The chain is built from TRBV20-1 and TRBJ2-1; a weak D match, TRBD2 (6 bases). Deletions cut 5 bases from V and 0 bases from J, with 11 bases between. This CDR3 spans 14 amino acids. Germline CDR1 and CDR2: DFQATT and SNEGSKA (reference sequence). The CDR3 sequence is CSAVRGSSYNEQFF. In nucleotides, the CDR3 is TGCAGTGCTGTTCGGGGGAGCTCCTACAATGAGCAGTTCTTC.

This clonotype showed up just a few times. This sequence joins TRBV19 and TRBJ1-5; 7 bases are shared with TRBD1. J was trimmed by 3 bases and V by 6 bases; bases with no gene match: 8. This CDR3 region has 15 residues. Germline CDR1 and CDR2: LNHDA and SQIVND (reference sequence). CDR3 region: CASSTTGFLNQPQHF. CDR3 bases: TGTGCCAGTAGCACGACAGGGTTCCTCAATCAGCCCCAGCATTTT.

This clonotype was seen more than once but under ten times. V is TRBV10-2 and J is TRBJ2-7, with 8 bases matching TRBD1. The CDR3 is made up of 15 amino acids. Trimming cost V 8 bases and J 5 bases; bases outside gene matches: 14. Per germline, CDR1 WSHSY and CDR2 SAAADI. CDR3 sequence: CASFLGQGILDEQYF. The CDR3 coding sequence is TGCGCCAGCTTCCTTGGACAGGGTATTCTCGACGAGCAGTACTTC.

This clonotype was seen more than once but under ten times. The V call is TRBV6-5, the J call TRBJ2-2, with D unresolved. Germline V gene sequence: CDR1 MNHEY, CDR2 SVGAGI. This CDR3 is built from 14 residues. Trimming took 4 bases from V and 1 from J, leaving 7 bases between them. CDR3 sequence reads: CASSSLGNTGELFF. CDR3 sequence (DNA): TGTGCCAGCAGTTCTTTAGGGAACACCGGGGAGCTGTTTTTT.

The chain links TRBV28 to TRBJ2-7, with D unresolved. V was cut by 3 bases and J by 2 bases, with 11 bases left in between. This CDR3 spans 14 amino acids. Germline V gene lookup returns CDR1 MDHEN and CDR2 SYDVKM. The CDR3 sequence is CASSFLRFPYEQYF. DNA of the CDR3: TGTGCCAGCAGTTTTCTACGATTCCCCTACGAGCAGTACTTC.

This clonotype occurred many times. J is TRBJ1-4 and V is TRBV7-9, with D uncertain. V was shortened by 2 bases and J by 5 bases, with 6 bases between the two germline ends. Per the germline V gene, CDR1 is SEHNR and CDR2 is FQNEAQ (reference sequence). The CDR3 sequence is 13 residues long. CDR3 sequence reads: CASSLPGNEKLFF. The CDR3 nucleotides read TGTGCCAGCAGCTTACCGGGGAATGAAAAACTGTTTTTT.

This chain links TRBV29-1 with TRBJ2-7; D call uncertain. V lost 6 bases, J lost 0 bases, and 12 bases lay in between. Germline CDR1 is SQVTM and CDR2 is ANQGSEA. The CDR3 contains 13 residues. CDR3 sequence: CSVTRVSSYEQYF. The CDR3 nucleotides read TGCAGCGTCACGCGAGTCTCCTCCTACGAGCAGTACTTC.

This clonotype came up many times. This chain connects TRBV7-2 to TRBJ2-3; D possibly corresponds to TRBD1 (5 bases). V shed 5 bases and J shed 0 bases, with 12 bases lying between them. The CDR3 contains 15 residues. The V gene's germline CDR1 is SGHTA and CDR2 FQGNSA. The CDR3 DNA follows: TGTGCCAGCAGCCTTCGACAGACTAGCACAGATACGCAGTATTTT. It specifies CASSLRQTSTDTQYF.

The sample holds a few counts of this clonotype. V usage is TRBV4-1 and J usage is TRBJ2-2; 11 positions agree with TRBD2. This CDR3 is built from 18 residues. V shed 4 bases and J 3 bases; nucleotides not matched to a gene: 10. Germline loops: CDR1 MGHRA, CDR2 YSYEKL. CDR3 sequence (DNA): TGCGCCAGCAGCCCCTTAGCTAGCGGGGGGACGTACACCGGGGAGCTGTTTTTT. Protein sequence: CASSPLASGGTYTGELFF.

This clonotype has only one observation. This chain connects TRBV27 to TRBJ2-1, with D possibly matching TRBD2 (6 bases). The CDR3 extends over 16 amino acids. Germline CDR1 reads MNHEY; CDR2 reads SMNVEV (reference sequence). The ends were cut back, 3 bases at V and 4 bases at J, with 16 bases in the middle. CDR3 sequence: CASSLIAGTSYNEQFF. CDR3 coding DNA: TGTGCCAGCAGTTTGATCGCAGGGACTTCGTACAATGAGCAGTTCTTC.

This clonotype occurred many times. The chain combines TRBV11-1 with TRBJ2-1; possible D gene TRBD1, 5 bases. This CDR3 has 13 amino acids. Per germline, CDR1 SGHAT and CDR2 FQDESV (reference sequence). Trimming took off 4 bases at V and 6 bases at J, with 10 bases between the two ends. DNA for the CDR3: TGTGCCAGCAGCTCTGCACAGGCCAATGAGCAGTTCTTC. This codes for CASSSAQANEQFF.

This clonotype was seen ten or more times. The genes are TRBV7-2 and TRBJ2-1, with 8 nucleotides matching TRBD2. V lost 4 bases to trimming and J lost 2 bases; unmatched junction nucleotides: 7. Germline CDR1 is SGHTA and CDR2 is FQGNSA. This CDR3 is built from 16 residues. The CDR3 reads CASSSFGGGTYNEQFF. In nucleotides, the CDR3 is TGTGCCAGCAGCTCCTTTGGCGGGGGGACCTACAATGAGCAGTTCTTC.

This clonotype was counted a few times. The V and J genes are TRBV7-6 and TRBJ2-7; possibly TRBD2 for D (7 bases). The CDR3 contains 13 residues. Trimming took off 10 bases at V and 2 bases at J, with 15 bases between the two ends. Looked up from germline, CDR1 is SGHVS and CDR2 is FNYEAQ. CDR3 loop: CATEGGDPYEQYF. The CDR3 DNA follows: TGTGCCACCGAGGGGGGGGATCCCTACGAGCAGTACTTC.

This clonotype came up many times. The chain combines TRBV7-8 with TRBJ1-2; 8 positions match TRBD1. Germline loops: CDR1 SGHVS, CDR2 FQNEAQ. J lost 4 bases, V lost 0 bases, and 4 bases had no gene match. The CDR3 covers 15 residues. The CDR3: CASSLAAGGTYGYTF. DNA of the CDR3: TGTGCCAGCAGCTTAGCGGCAGGGGGCACCTATGGCTACACCTTC.

This clonotype was seen many times. The chain links TRBV10-3 to TRBJ1-5; D call uncertain. Germline loops: CDR1 ENHRY, CDR2 SYGVKD. This CDR3 comprises 14 residues. V shed 0 bases and J shed 5 bases, with 8 bases lying between them. CDR3 sequence: CAISESRRDQPQHF. The CDR3 bases are TGTGCCATCAGTGAGTCGAGGCGGGATCAGCCCCAGCATTTT.

The V gene is TRBV19, the J gene TRBJ2-7, with D unresolved. The length of the CDR3 is 13 residues. Germline V gene sequence: CDR1 LNHDA, CDR2 SQIVND (reference sequence). Trimming pared 8 bases from V and 2 bases from J, leaving 13 bases between. CDR3 nucleotides: TGTGCCAGTGCCCCCTTCCACACCTACGAGCAGTACTTC. It translates to CASAPFHTYEQYF.

V and J are TRBV19 and TRBJ2-7; D gene uncertain. This CDR3 spans 14 amino acids. Germline V gene data show CDR1 as LNHDA and CDR2 as SQIVND (reference sequence). The ends were cut back, 3 bases at V and 0 bases at J, with 9 bases in the middle. This CDR3 reads CASSIGLDSYEQYF. The CDR3 DNA reads TGTGCCAGTAGTATTGGATTGGACTCCTACGAGCAGTACTTC.

This clonotype was recorded at least ten times. The V and J genes are TRBV7-2 and TRBJ1-1, with 7 bases lining up with TRBD1. The CDR3 runs 16 residues. V trimming: 2 bases; J trimming: 0 bases; junction bases outside the gene matches: 6. Germline CDR1 SGHTA, CDR2 FQGNSA. The DNA for the CDR3 is TGTGCCAGCAGCTTATGGGGACAGAGGTTGAACACTGAAGCTTTCTTT. Protein: CASSLWGQRLNTEAFF.

The rearrangement joins TRBV2 to TRBJ2-7; D may match TRBD1 or TRBD2 (5 bases each). This CDR3 is built from 16 residues. CDR1 is SNHLY, CDR2 FYNNEI, per germline. V was cut by 1 base and J by 7 bases, with 20 bases left in between. CDR3 DNA sequence: TGTGCCAGCAGTGAAGAGCCGCAGGGACGTGTGGGTGAGCAGTACTTC. Translating gives CASSEEPQGRVGEQYF.

This clonotype has just a few counts. The chain joins TRBV2 to TRBJ1-1; D remains ambiguous. The CDR3 consists of 13 residues. CDR1 is SNHLY and CDR2 is FYNNEI in the germline V gene. Deletions cut 2 bases from V and 1 base from J, with 5 bases between. The CDR3 region is CASSEPGNTEAFF. The CDR3 DNA is TGTGCCAGCAGTGAACCAGGGAACACTGAAGCTTTCTTT. Filled out from reference TRBV2 and TRBJ1-1, the complete variable domain reads EPEVTQTPSHQVTQMGQEVILRCVPISNHLYFYWYRQILGQKVEFLVSFYNNEISEKSEIFDDQFSVERPDGSNFTLKIRSTKLEDSAMYFCASSEPGNTEAFFGQGTRLTVV.

J is TRBJ2-1 and V is TRBV27; D could derive from TRBD1 or TRBD2 (6 bases each). Germline lookup yields CDR1 MNHEY and CDR2 SMNVEV (reference sequence). V shed 1 base and J shed 6 bases, with 16 bases lying between them. The CDR3 loop spans 16 amino acids. The CDR3 DNA reads as TGTGCCAGCAGTTTATTCTGGGGGGCGCTCGGCAATGAGCAGTTCTTC. It translates to CASSLFWGALGNEQFF.